The next 23 T cell receptor beta chains were all read from a single sample in a study of cytomegalovirus exposure and HLA in healthy donors. The PCR had 60 Vbeta and 13 Jbeta primers. Here immunoSEQ multiplex PCR was the method, and the copy in TCRdb shows in-frame clones only, minus some. The sample lists 100,000 to 150,000 clones; around 76% were seen once. The source material was PBMCs. The receptors were sampled from an older woman in good health and CMV-seropositive.

V is TRBV5-4 and J is TRBJ2-3; D might be TRBD1 (5 bases). The CDR3 contains 14 residues. Trimming cost V 4 bases and J 1 base, with 10 bases left between them. Germline V CDR1 and CDR2: SGHNT, YYREEE (reference sequence). The CDR3 nucleotides read TGTGCCAGCAGCCCGGCACAGGGCACAGATACGCAGTATTTT. This translates into CASSPAQGTDTQYF.

This clone was detected a few times. The rearrangement links TRBV5-8 to TRBJ2-5; no definite D call. Near its end, the DNA agrees better with TRBJ2-7, so the J call may be wrong. This CDR3 region has 13 residues. Germline CDR1 and CDR2: SGHTS and YDEGEE. The CDR3 region is CASSSMSSYEQYF. The CDR3 DNA reads TGTGCCAGCAGCTCTATGAGCTCCTACGAGCAGTACTTC.

The chain is built from TRBV7-2 and TRBJ2-7; 7 nucleotides align to TRBD1. CDR3 length equals 14 residues. V trimming: 5 bases; J trimming: 6 bases; junction bases outside the gene matches: 10. The germline V gene has CDR1 SGHTA and CDR2 FQGNSA. This CDR3 is CASSLPGTAAEQYF. The DNA for the CDR3 is TGTGCCAGCAGCCTCCCCGGGACAGCGGCCGAGCAGTACTTC.

The J gene is TRBJ2-5, the V gene TRBV13; TRBD1 matches 8 bases. The J call could be wrong; TRBJ2-7 is a better fit for the DNA end. Per the germline V gene, CDR1 is PRHDT and CDR2 is FYEKMQ (reference sequence). The CDR3 spans 14 residues. The CDR3 spells CASSLTGDSYEQYF. As DNA, the CDR3 is TGTGCCAGCAGCTTGACAGGGGACTCCTACGAGCAGTACTTC.

The V gene is TRBV7-2, the J gene TRBJ2-3, with TRBD2 identical over 7 bases. This CDR3 spans 16 amino acids. With 6 bases clipped from V and 0 bases from J, the junction kept 9 bases outside the gene matches. Germline CDR1 reads SGHTA; CDR2 reads FQGNSA. The CDR3 region has the DNA TGTGCCAGCAGTTACTGGACTAGAGCTAGCACAGATACGCAGTATTTT. This encodes CASSYWTRASTDTQYF.

This chain joins TRBV7-9 and TRBJ1-4; D might be TRBD1 (6 bases). Trimming took 5 bases from V and 3 from J, leaving 19 bases between them. The CDR3 has 17 amino acids. Germline V lookup: CDR1 SEHNR, CDR2 FQNEAQ (reference sequence). This CDR3 reads CASSPRATGRSNEKLFF. In nucleotides, the CDR3 is TGTGCCAGCAGCCCCCGAGCGACAGGCCGCTCTAATGAAAAACTGTTTTTT.

The V call is TRBV6-1, the J call TRBJ2-1; D is possibly TRBD2 (6 bases). Per the germline V gene, CDR1 is MNHNS and CDR2 is SASEGT. The CDR3 has 13 residues. Trimming removed 3 bases at V and 3 bases at J, with 6 bases between. CDR3 sequence (DNA): TGTGCCAGCAGTGAGGGACTCTACAATGAGCAGTTCTTC. It yields the protein CASSEGLYNEQFF.

The chain links TRBV21-1 to TRBJ1-4; TRBD1 is the table's D call and was not checked against the DNA. TRBV21-1 is a known pseudogene. The CDR3 covers 20 residues. CDR3 residues: CASSKVNRDSIRLTNEKLFF. CDR3 DNA sequence: TGTGCCAGCAGCAAAGTTAACCGGGACAGCATACGTCTAACTAATGAAAAACTGTTTTTT.

The chain uses TRBV7-9 and TRBJ2-1; 13 nucleotides match TRBD2. The germline CDR1 and CDR2 sequences are SEHNR and FQNEAQ (reference sequence). The trim removed 3 bases at V and 8 bases at J, leaving 4 bases unmatched. This CDR3 contains 15 residues. For the CDR3, the DNA is TGTGCCAGCAGCTTGACTAGCGGGGGGAACGATGAGCAGTTCTTC. This encodes CASSLTSGGNDEQFF.

This sequence joins TRBV10-3 and TRBJ2-1; D possibly corresponds to TRBD2 (6 bases). The CDR3 extends over 12 amino acids. V was shortened by 6 bases and J by 6 bases, with 9 bases between the two germline ends. Germline V gene lookup returns CDR1 ENHRY and CDR2 SYGVKD. The CDR3 DNA reads as TGTGCCATCAGCGGGGAGGCCAATGAGCAGTTCTTC. This sequence encodes CAISGEANEQFF.

CDR3 in DNA: TGTGCCAGCAGCCGCCGGGGGTTGGGTGAAAAACTGTTTTTT. Amino acid sequence: CASSRRGLGEKLFF. This chain links TRBV5-4 with TRBJ1-4; the D gene is possibly TRBD1 (5 bases). With 4 bases removed from V and 7 bases from J, the gap between germline ends came to 14 bases. The CDR3 contains 14 residues. Germline assignment: CDR1 SGHNT and CDR2 YYREEE (reference sequence).

The chain is built from TRBV7-8 and TRBJ2-7; 10 bases line up with TRBD2. CDR1 and CDR2 from the germline V gene are SGHVS and FQNEAQ. This CDR3 is built from 16 residues. J was trimmed by 4 bases and V by 2 bases; bases with no gene match: 8. CDR3 sequence: CASSLTLAGVEYEQYF. CDR3 bases: TGTGCCAGCAGCTTAACCCTAGCGGGAGTTGAGTACGAGCAGTACTTC.

This chain links TRBV28 with TRBJ2-1; TRBD1 agrees at 7 bases. V trimming: 1 base; J trimming: 15 bases; junction bases outside the gene matches: 18. In germline, CDR1 is MDHEN, CDR2 SYDVKM. CDR3 size: 16 residues. The CDR3 DNA reads TGTGCCAGCAGTTTATCTGGTCTGAATGAGGGGACAGCGGCGTTCTTC. This encodes CASSLSGLNEGTAAFF.

This chain joins TRBV4-2 and TRBJ1-6; weak D call: TRBD1 (6 bases). Germline CDR1 is LGHNA and CDR2 is YNFKEQ. Trimming removed 0 bases at V and 6 bases at J, with 12 bases between. The CDR3 is 16 residues long. The CDR3 DNA reads as TGTGCCAGCAGCCAAGATCCGGGCAGGGGTAATTCACCCCTCCACTTT. It encodes CASSQDPGRGNSPLHF.

CDR3 in amino acids: CASSSGQGVVDTQYF. The CDR3 DNA reads TGTGCCAGTAGTAGCGGACAGGGGGTGGTGGATACGCAGTATTTT. The chain joins TRBV19 to TRBJ2-3, with 10 bases matching TRBD1. The trim removed 4 bases at V and 6 bases at J, leaving 7 bases unmatched. CDR3 size: 15 residues. Germline-derived CDR1 and CDR2 are LNHDA and SQIVND (reference sequence).

The J gene is TRBJ2-5, the V gene TRBV7-2; D might be TRBD2 (6 bases). The CDR3 is made up of 15 amino acids. Trimming took off 1 base at V and 1 base at J, with 10 bases between the two ends. CDR1 is SGHTA and CDR2 is FQGNSA in the germline V gene. CDR3 sequence: CASSLVAGGQETQYF. For the CDR3, the DNA is TGTGCCAGCAGCTTAGTAGCCGGGGGCCAAGAGACCCAGTACTTC.

The rearrangement joins TRBV7-2 to TRBJ1-1; D remains ambiguous. The CDR3 spans 13 residues. The V and J ends lost 2 bases and 6 bases respectively, with 10 bases between them. Germline V gene sequence: CDR1 SGHTA, CDR2 FQGNSA. The CDR3, as DNA: TGTGCCAGCAGCTTAAGCCCGCGCTCTGAAGCTTTCTTT. Protein sequence: CASSLSPRSEAFF.

In this sample, this clone turned up a few times. This chain joins TRBV5-1 and TRBJ2-1, with D perhaps TRBD2 (5 bases). With 2 bases removed from V and 0 bases from J, the gap between germline ends came to 21 bases. CDR3 length: 19 amino acids. The germline gives CDR1 SGHRS, CDR2 YFSETQ. The CDR3 DNA is TGCGCCAGCAGCTTCCCAACCTCTAGCCGCGCTAGCTCCTACAATGAGCAGTTCTTC. It is translated as CASSFPTSSRASSYNEQFF.

The rearrangement uses TRBV4-2 and TRBJ1-4; 7 bases fit TRBD1. The trim removed 1 base at V and 0 bases at J, leaving 2 bases unmatched. CDR1 and CDR2 (germline): LGHNA, YNFKEQ. There are 16 residues in the CDR3. CDR3 nucleotide sequence: TGTGCCAGCAGCCAAGTCGACAGGGCAACTAATGAAAAACTGTTTTTT. Amino acid sequence: CASSQVDRATNEKLFF.

This chain uses TRBV2 with TRBJ2-5; possible D gene TRBD2, 6 bases. This CDR3 has 17 amino acids. V lost 11 bases and J 1 base, leaving 26 bases between the germline ends. Germline V CDR1 and CDR2: SNHLY, FYNNEI. The CDR3, as DNA: TGTGCCGACCCTAGCGTCGGCCGAGGCGCCGTCCAAGAGACCCAGTACTTC. This encodes CADPSVGRGAVQETQYF.

The chain recombines TRBV7-9 with TRBJ1-2; the match to TRBD1 covers 7 bases. The trim removed 4 bases at V and 1 base at J, leaving 3 bases unmatched. This CDR3 region has 14 residues. Germline V lookup: CDR1 SEHNR, CDR2 FQNEAQ (reference sequence). This CDR3 is CASSSGTVNYGYTF. CDR3 coding DNA: TGTGCCAGCAGCTCCGGGACAGTTAACTATGGCTACACCTTC.

The chain joins TRBV11-1 to TRBJ1-2, with D uncertain. V lost 6 bases and J lost 6, with 14 bases in between. The germline V gene encodes CDR1 SGHAT and CDR2 FQDESV (reference sequence). This CDR3 is 13 amino acids long. DNA of the CDR3: TGTGCCAGCAGACTAAGTCCGGGTGATGGCTACACCTTC. This codes for CASRLSPGDGYTF. Combining the CDR3 with reference TRBV11-1 and TRBJ1-2 gives the whole variable domain EAEVAQSPRYKITEKSQAVAFWCDPISGHATLYWYRQILGQGPELLVQFQDESVVDDSQLPKDRFSAERLKGVDSTLKIQPAELGDSAMYLCASRLSPGDGYTFGSGTRLTVV.

This clone was observed a handful of times. The chain has TRBV20-1 and TRBJ1-1; the D gene is possibly TRBD1 (5 bases). The CDR3 has 11 residues. With 7 bases removed from V and 3 bases from J, the gap between germline ends came to 9 bases. CDR1 and CDR2 from the germline V gene are DFQATT and SNEGSKA (reference sequence). The CDR3 region is CSVRGDTEAFF. CDR3 DNA: TGCAGTGTACGGGGGGACACTGAAGCTTTCTTT.